Listed below are T cell receptor beta chains from one sample, sequenced in a study of post-analysis software for immune sequencing data. TCRdb re-called the PCR reads through MiXCR, storing one row per CDR3 protein. The sample holds hundreds of thousands of distinct CDR3 sequences, less than 40% seen once. The sequencing input was blood. Receptor source: a girl between 10 and 17 years old with multiple sclerosis. Both conserved end residues are part of each CDR3. A D gene is named only where the DNA matches it firmly. A row's size may be missing; if present it is once, few, many or a size class.

d_gene	v_gene	abundance	j_gene	CDR3nt	CDR3aa
NA	TRBV18	NA	TRBJ2-3	TGTGCCAGCTCTTCCGGGGGCTTCACAGATACGCAGTATTTT	CASSSGGFTDTQYF
TRBD1	TRBV24-1	many	TRBJ1-2	TGTGCCACCAGTGATGGTGACAGGGGCGGCTACACCTTC	CATSDGDRGGYTF
NA	TRBV20-1	NA	TRBJ2-5	TGCAGTGCTATTCGTAGCCTCGGGGTGACCCAGGAGACCCAGTACTTC	CSAIRSLGVTQETQYF
NA	TRBV5-1	many	TRBJ2-5	TGCGCCAGCGAATCTCAGGAGACCCAGTACTTC	CASESQETQYF
NA	TRBV9	many	TRBJ2-5	TGTGCCAGCAGCGTAGCGGTCGGGGGCGAGACCCAGTACTTC	CASSVAVGGETQYF
NA	TRBV7-9	NA	TRBJ1-3	TGTGCCAGCAGCATCGGACGCGGCTCTGGAAACACCATATATTTT	CASSIGRGSGNTIYF
TRBD2	TRBV27	few	TRBJ2-2	TGTGCCACCCCGACGGGAGGGACCGGGGAGCTGTTTTTT	CATPTGGTGELFF
TRBD1	TRBV5-1	many	TRBJ2-1	TGCGCCAGCAGCTTGGGGGACAGGGGCGTTTACAATGAGCAGTTCTTC	CASSLGDRGVYNEQFF
NA	TRBV27	many	TRBJ1-5	TGTGCCAGCAGTGCGGACAGTTTCGGGAATCAGCCCCAGCATTTT	CASSADSFGNQPQHF
NA	TRBV12-3/TRBV12-4	few	TRBJ1-4	TGTGCCAGCAGTTTAGGTCCAGGTCGCGCAACTAATGAAAAACTGTTTTTT	CASSLGPGRATNEKLFF
NA	TRBV20-1	NA	TRBJ1-2	TGCAGTGCTAGGGTCACTGGAGGGCTCAGTGGCTACACCTTC	CSARVTGGLSGYTF
NA	TRBV24-1	many	TRBJ2-3	TGTGCCACCAGTCACCCGCCCACAGATACGCAGTATTTT	CATSHPPTDTQYF
TRBD2	TRBV11-1	NA	TRBJ2-5	TGTGCCAGCAGCCCATGGACTAGCACGGGGGAGACCCAGTACTTC	CASSPWTSTGETQYF
NA	TRBV18	many	TRBJ2-4	TGTGCCAGCTCACCGGGGCAGGGGAAAAACATTCAGTACTTC	CASSPGQGKNIQYF
TRBD1	TRBV2	NA	TRBJ1-1	TGTGCCAGCAGTGAGTGGGACAGGGTGGGGAACACTGAAGCTTTCTTT	CASSEWDRVGNTEAFF
NA	TRBV3-1	NA	TRBJ2-2	TGTGCCAGCAGCCACAGGGCGAACACCGGGGAGCTGTTTTTT	CASSHRANTGELFF
NA	TRBV6-5	many	TRBJ2-5	TGTGCCAGCAGTTACTTCGGGGGAGGGACCCAGTACTTC	CASSYFGGGTQYF
NA	TRBV29-1	many	TRBJ2-2	TGCAGCGTCATGTATGACAGGTCAGGGGAGCTGTTTTTT	CSVMYDRSGELFF
NA	TRBV2	NA	TRBJ2-7	TGTGCCAGCAGTGAAGGACCGGGGGCCTACGAGCAGTACTTC	CASSEGPGAYEQYF
NA	TRBV18	many	TRBJ1-2	TGTGCCAGCTCACCCGGGACAAAAGGCAACTATGGCTACACCTTC	CASSPGTKGNYGYTF
NA	TRBV7-7	NA	TRBJ2-1	TGTGCTAGCAGCTACGACTATACCAACCACAATGAGCAGTTCTTC	CASSYDYTNHNEQFF
NA	TRBV4-1	few	TRBJ1-1	TGCGCCAGCAGCCAAGGCGGGGGCTCGGACACTGAAGCTTTCTTT	CASSQGGGSDTEAFF
NA	TRBV2	NA	TRBJ1-5	TGTGCCGGCAGAGAATTCGACCATCAGCCCCAGCATTTT	CAGREFDHQPQHF
TRBD1	TRBV4-1	few	TRBJ1-5	TGCGTCAGCAGCCAAGGACAGGCCTTCAATCAGCCCCAGCATTTT	CVSSQGQAFNQPQHF
NA	TRBV29-1	few	TRBJ1-6	TGCAGCGCTAAGGACAGCAGCAACACGAATTCACCCCTCCACTTT	CSAKDSSNTNSPLHF
TRBD2	TRBV30	NA	TRBJ2-7	TGTGCCGGGATAACTAGCGGGAGGGCCAACGAGCAGTACTTC	CAGITSGRANEQYF
TRBD2	TRBV4-2	NA	TRBJ2-5	TGTGCCAGCAGCCAAGATTCCCTAGCGGGGGGCCGGCAAGAGACCCAGTACTTC	CASSQDSLAGGRQETQYF
TRBD2	TRBV5-1	many	TRBJ2-3	TGCGCCAGCAGTTCGGGACTAGACCCCACAGATACGCAGTATTTT	CASSSGLDPTDTQYF
NA	TRBV9	many	TRBJ1-2	TGTGCCAGCAGCGCTCAAGGAACCTTCTATGGCTACACCTTC	CASSAQGTFYGYTF
TRBD1	TRBV4-2	many	TRBJ2-6	TGTGCCAGCAGCCAAGACGCAGGGGGCGCATATAGAGGGGCCAACGTCCTGACTTTC	CASSQDAGGAYRGANVLTF
TRBD2	TRBV11-2	NA	TRBJ2-5	TGTGCCAGCAGCTCAGTTGGGGGGGGAGAGACCCAGTACTTC	CASSSVGGGETQYF
NA	TRBV11-2	many	TRBJ2-7	TGTGCCAGCAGCTTTACCAGCTCCTACGAGCAGTACTTC	CASSFTSSYEQYF
TRBD2	TRBV7-7	many	TRBJ2-3	TGTGCCAGCAGCTTGGAGACTAGCGGGGGGGCAGATACGCAGTATTTT	CASSLETSGGADTQYF
TRBD2	TRBV27	few	TRBJ2-3	TGTGCCAGCAGTCCTGTCCCGGGACTAGCGGGGAAGCAGTATTTT	CASSPVPGLAGKQYF